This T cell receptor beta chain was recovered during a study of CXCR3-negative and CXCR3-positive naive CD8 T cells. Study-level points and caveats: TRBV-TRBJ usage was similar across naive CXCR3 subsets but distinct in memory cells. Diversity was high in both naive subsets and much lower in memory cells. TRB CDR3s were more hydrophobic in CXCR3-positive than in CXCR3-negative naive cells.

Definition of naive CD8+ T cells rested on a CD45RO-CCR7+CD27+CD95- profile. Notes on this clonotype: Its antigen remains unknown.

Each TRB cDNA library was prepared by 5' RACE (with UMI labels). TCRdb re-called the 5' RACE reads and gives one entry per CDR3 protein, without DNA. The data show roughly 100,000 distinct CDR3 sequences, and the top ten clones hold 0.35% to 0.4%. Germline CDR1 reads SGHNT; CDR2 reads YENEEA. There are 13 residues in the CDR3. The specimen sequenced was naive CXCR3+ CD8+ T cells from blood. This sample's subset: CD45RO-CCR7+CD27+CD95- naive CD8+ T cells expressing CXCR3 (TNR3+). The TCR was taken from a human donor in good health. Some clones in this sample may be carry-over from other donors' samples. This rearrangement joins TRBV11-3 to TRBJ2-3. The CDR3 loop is CASSLFAEDTQYF.